The next 19 T cell receptor beta chains were all read from a single sample in a study of neurological immune-mediated disorders. Each CDR3 protein gets one entry after TCRdb re-called the 5' RACE reads with MiXCR. The table has about 59,000 distinct CDR3 sequences, roughly 3.5% seen once. The sequenced sample was PBMCs. These receptors were collected from a woman under 40 with multiple sclerosis.

This clonotype showed up many times. The chain joins TRBV4-2 to TRBJ2-3; D not resolved. Trimming took 4 bases from V and 4 from J, leaving 18 bases between them. The CDR3 totals 16 residues. Per germline, CDR1 LGHNA and CDR2 YNFKEQ. This CDR3 is CASSRKSLGSADTQYF. In nucleotides, the CDR3 is TGTGCCAGCAGCCGCAAGTCTCTAGGGTCTGCAGATACGCAGTATTTT.

This clonotype was picked up many times. The chain employs TRBV7-9 and TRBJ2-3; no clear D gene. Germline CDR1 is SEHNR and CDR2 is FQNEAQ (reference sequence). The CDR3 spans 19 residues. V was clipped by 1 base and J by 1 base, with 21 bases between them. The CDR3 DNA reads TGTGCCAGCAGCTTAGTGACAACATTCAACCTCAAGGGCACAGATACGCAGTATTTT. It codes for CASSLVTTFNLKGTDTQYF.

This clonotype has ten or more counts. V is TRBV20-1 and J is TRBJ1-6; 11 bases match TRBD1. The CDR3 spans 14 residues. Germline V gives CDR1 DFQATT, CDR2 SNEGSKA (reference sequence). Germline trimming cut 4 bases from V and 9 bases from J; bases unmatched to any gene: 5. The CDR3 here is CSANRDRGGSPLHF. Written as DNA, the CDR3 is TGCAGTGCTAACCGGGACAGGGGGGGTTCACCCCTCCACTTT.

The chain links TRBV15 to TRBJ1-5; D gene ambiguous. Germline V gives CDR1 LNHNV, CDR2 YYDKDF (reference sequence). V shed 1 base and J shed 3 bases, with 10 bases lying between them. The CDR3 has 15 amino acids. CDR3 sequence reads: CATSRVGEVNQPQHF. The DNA for the CDR3 is TGTGCCACCAGCAGAGTCGGGGAAGTCAATCAGCCCCAGCATTTT.

This clonotype was counted at least ten times. The rearrangement uses TRBV5-1 and TRBJ2-1; D ambiguous. CDR1 and CDR2 from the germline V gene are SGHRS and YFSETQ. V gave up 0 bases and J gave up 0 bases, with 7 bases separating them. The CDR3 covers 15 residues. Written as DNA, the CDR3 is TGCGCCAGCAGCTTGGATCCCAGCTCCTACAATGAGCAGTTCTTC. As protein: CASSLDPSSYNEQFF.

In this sample, this clonotype turned up many times. This chain joins TRBV29-1 and TRBJ1-3; D unresolved. This CDR3 is 14 amino acids long. Looked up from germline, CDR1 is SQVTM and CDR2 is ANQGSEA. The CDR3 region has the DNA TGCACCAAAAAACGACACGAAACACCGGACACCATATATTTT. Translated: CTKKRHETPDTIYF.

Many counts were recorded for this clonotype. The rearrangement joins TRBV5-1 to TRBJ2-6; perhaps TRBD1 as D (7 bases). Germline-derived CDR1 and CDR2 are SGHRS and YFSETQ. This CDR3 spans 19 amino acids. With 4 bases removed from V and 0 bases from J, the gap between germline ends came to 20 bases. The CDR3 here is CASSPWAGQQTSGANVLTF. For the CDR3, the DNA is TGCGCCAGCAGCCCTTGGGCGGGACAGCAAACCTCTGGGGCCAACGTCCTGACTTTC. The full variable domain, completed using reference TRBV5-1 and TRBJ2-6, is KAGVTQTPRYLIKTRGQQVTLSCSPISGHRSVSWYQQTPGQGLQFLFEYFSETQRNKGNFPGRFSGRQFSNSRSEMNVSTLELGDSALYLCASSPWAGQQTSGANVLTFGAGSRLTVL.

This clonotype has ten or more counts. Here the CDR3 reads CASSLAQGNYEQYF. The CDR3 nucleotides read TGTGCCAGCAGCTTAGCGCAGGGCAACTACGAGCAGTACTTC. This sequence joins TRBV7-2 and TRBJ2-7; TRBD1 might be the D (5 bases). V shed 0 bases and J shed 3 bases, with 9 bases lying between them. CDR1 is SGHTA and CDR2 is FQGNSA in the germline V gene. The CDR3 sequence is 14 residues long.

Concerning this clonotype itself: A much larger clone lies a single base off, so this may be a read error. This chain links TRBV20-1 with TRBJ2-1; possible D gene TRBD2, 5 bases. The CDR3 sequence is 13 residues long. Germline CDR1 and CDR2: DFQATT and SNEGSKA (reference sequence). The CDR3 DNA follows: TGCAGTGCCCGGGGAAAGGTCCACAATCAGCAGTTCTTC. As protein: CSARGKVHNQQFF.

This chain uses TRBV20-1 with TRBJ1-2, with 9 bases identical to TRBD1. The CDR3 is 15 amino acids. V trimming: 0 bases; J trimming: 2 bases; junction bases outside the gene matches: 4. Germline lookup yields CDR1 DFQATT and CDR2 SNEGSKA (reference sequence). CDR3: CSARDSDRGNYGYTF. For the CDR3, the DNA is TGCAGTGCTAGAGATTCGGACAGGGGAAACTATGGCTACACCTTC.

This clonotype was seen ten or more times. This chain uses TRBV7-2 with TRBJ1-2; TRBD1 is a possible D gene (6 bases). Germline V gene sequence: CDR1 SGHTA, CDR2 FQGNSA. Trimming left V 8 bases short and J 6 bases short, with 16 bases between. CDR3 size: 13 residues. The CDR3 DNA sequence: TGTGCCAGCGGCCATATCGGGGGCAATGGCTACACCTTC. Translating it yields CASGHIGGNGYTF.

This clonotype occurred a few times. This chain connects TRBV10-3 to TRBJ2-1; 12 bases agree with TRBD2. The J segment lost 8 bases and the V segment lost 10 bases, leaving 9 bases of the junction unmatched. This CDR3 contains 14 residues. Germline V gene lookup returns CDR1 ENHRY and CDR2 SYGVKD. CDR3 in amino acids: CATRTSGNIYEQFF. DNA for the CDR3: TGTGCCACACGGACTAGCGGGAACATTTATGAGCAGTTCTTC.

The sample holds many counts of this clonotype. The gene calls are TRBV28 and TRBJ2-7, with D perhaps TRBD2 (5 bases). Germline CDR1 MDHEN, CDR2 SYDVKM. V lost 6 bases, J lost 1 base, and 10 bases lay in between. The CDR3 consists of 13 residues. The CDR3 loop is CASRRTGSYEQYF. The CDR3 DNA reads as TGTGCCAGCAGACGGACGGGATCCTACGAGCAGTACTTC. The full variable domain, in which reference TRBV28 and TRBJ2-7 provide the parts outside the CDR3, is DVKVTQSSRYLVKRTGEKVFLECVQDMDHENMFWYRQDPGLGLRLIYFSYDVKMKEKGDIPEGYSVSREKKERFSLILESASTNQTSMYLCASRRTGSYEQYFGPGTRLTVT.

This clonotype was recorded at least ten times. J is TRBJ1-5 and V is TRBV20-1, with D tentatively TRBD1 (5 bases). This CDR3 has 15 residues. CDR1 and CDR2 from the germline V gene are DFQATT and SNEGSKA (reference sequence). Trimming removed 5 bases from V and 5 bases from J, with 19 bases in between. CDR3 loop: CSASRTPGGYQPQHF. CDR3 DNA sequence: TGCAGTGCTTCCCGGACACCGGGAGGGTATCAGCCCCAGCATTTT.

The sample holds many counts of this clonotype. The chain couples TRBV20-1 to TRBJ1-2, with a weak D call TRBD1 (6 bases). CDR3 length equals 13 residues. CDR1 DFQATT and CDR2 SNEGSKA come from the germline V gene (reference sequence). Deletions cut 0 bases from V and 5 bases from J, with 10 bases between. This chain's CDR3 is CSARETGTYGYTF. The CDR3 coding sequence is TGCAGTGCTAGAGAAACAGGGACGTATGGCTACACCTTC.

Worth noting for this clonotype: The junction shows a germline mismatch at one end, possibly a read error. The rearrangement uses TRBV5-5 and TRBJ1-5; no firm D call. Germline assignment: CDR1 SGHKS and CDR2 YYEKEE (reference sequence). This CDR3 region has 13 residues. For the CDR3, the DNA is TGTGCCAGCAGCTTGGTGTTTTCCGCGCCCCAGAATTTT. Its translation is CASSLVFSAPQNF.

This clonotype came up many times. CDR3 nucleotide sequence: TGCAGCGTTGCCGGGACAAGGAACACCGGGGAGCTGTTTTTT. Its protein product is CSVAGTRNTGELFF. The V gene is TRBV29-1, the J gene TRBJ2-2, with D possibly TRBD1 on 6 matching bases. The germline V and J ends were trimmed by 4 bases and 1 base, with 10 bases remaining between them. This CDR3 contains 14 residues. Germline V lookup: CDR1 SQVTM, CDR2 ANQGSEA.

Comment on this clonotype: The germline gene is not matched at one end of the junction; a read error may be the cause. The V and J genes are TRBV5-5 and TRBJ1-5, with no clear D. This CDR3 has 15 amino acids. Germline CDR1 and CDR2: SGHKS and YYEKEE (reference sequence). This chain's CDR3 is CASSLAGGYWQPQNF. In DNA, the CDR3 is TGTGCCAGCAGCTTGGCGGGAGGATATTGGCAGCCCCAGAATTTT. Full variable domain (rest looked up from reference TRBV5-5 and TRBJ1-5): DAGVTQSPTHLIKTRGQQVTLRCSPISGHKSVSWYQQVLGQGPQFIFQYYEKEERGRGNFPDRFSARQFPNYSSELNVNALLLGDSALYLCASSLAGGYWQPQNFGDGTRLSIL.

This clonotype was observed many times. V usage is TRBV12-3 or TRBV12-4 and J usage is TRBJ2-1, with D possibly being TRBD2 (7 bases). Trimming removed 2 bases from V and 4 bases from J, with 12 bases in between. The CDR3 runs 15 residues. The CDR3 is CASSLRGGRYNEQFF. CDR3 coding DNA: TGTGCCAGCAGTTTAAGGGGGGGCAGGTACAATGAGCAGTTCTTC.